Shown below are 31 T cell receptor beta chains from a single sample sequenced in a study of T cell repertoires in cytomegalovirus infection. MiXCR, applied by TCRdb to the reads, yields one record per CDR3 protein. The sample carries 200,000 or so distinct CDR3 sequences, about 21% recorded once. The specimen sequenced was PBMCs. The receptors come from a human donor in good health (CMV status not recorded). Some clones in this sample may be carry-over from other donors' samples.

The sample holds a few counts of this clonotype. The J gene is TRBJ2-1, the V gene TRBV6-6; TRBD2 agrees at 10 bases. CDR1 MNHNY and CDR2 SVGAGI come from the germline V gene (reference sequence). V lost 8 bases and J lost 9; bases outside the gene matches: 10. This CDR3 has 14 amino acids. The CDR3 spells CASGGASGGIEQFF. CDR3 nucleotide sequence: TGTGCCAGCGGAGGGGCTAGCGGGGGAATTGAGCAGTTCTTC.

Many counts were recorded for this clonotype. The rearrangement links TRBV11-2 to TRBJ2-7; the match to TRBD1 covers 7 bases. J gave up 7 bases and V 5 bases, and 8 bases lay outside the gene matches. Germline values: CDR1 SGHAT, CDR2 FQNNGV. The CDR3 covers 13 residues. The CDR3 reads CASSTSTGWEQYF. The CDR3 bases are TGTGCCAGCAGCACCTCGACAGGGTGGGAGCAGTACTTC.

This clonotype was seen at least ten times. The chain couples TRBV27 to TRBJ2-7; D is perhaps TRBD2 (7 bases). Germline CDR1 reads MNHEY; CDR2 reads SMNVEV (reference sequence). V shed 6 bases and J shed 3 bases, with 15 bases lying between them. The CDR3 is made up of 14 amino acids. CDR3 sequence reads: CASRPAGALYEQYF. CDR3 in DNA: TGTGCCAGCAGGCCGGCGGGGGCCCTCTACGAGCAGTACTTC.

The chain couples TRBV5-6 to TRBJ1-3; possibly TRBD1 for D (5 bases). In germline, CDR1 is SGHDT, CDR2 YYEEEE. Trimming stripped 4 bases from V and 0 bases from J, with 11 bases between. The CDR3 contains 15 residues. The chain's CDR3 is CASSLLGPSGNTIYF. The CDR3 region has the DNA TGTGCCAGCAGCCTCCTGGGACCCTCTGGAAACACCATATATTTT.

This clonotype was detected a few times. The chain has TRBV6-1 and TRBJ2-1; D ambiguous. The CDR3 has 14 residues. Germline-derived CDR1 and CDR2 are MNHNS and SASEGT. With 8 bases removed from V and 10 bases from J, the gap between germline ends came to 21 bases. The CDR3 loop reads CASHRAHLSSEQFF. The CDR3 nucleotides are TGTGCCAGCCATCGGGCCCATCTCTCCAGCGAGCAGTTCTTC.

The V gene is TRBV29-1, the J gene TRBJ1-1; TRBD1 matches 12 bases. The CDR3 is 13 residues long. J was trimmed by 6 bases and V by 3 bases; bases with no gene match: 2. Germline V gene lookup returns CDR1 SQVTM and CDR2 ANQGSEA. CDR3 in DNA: TGCAGCGTTGAGGGACAGGGGGCTTCTGAAGCTTTCTTT. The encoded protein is CSVEGQGASEAFF.

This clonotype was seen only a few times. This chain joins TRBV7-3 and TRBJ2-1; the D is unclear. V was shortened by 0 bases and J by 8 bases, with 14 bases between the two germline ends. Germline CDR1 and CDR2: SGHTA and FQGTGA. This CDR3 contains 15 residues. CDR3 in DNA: TGTGCCAGCAGCTTAACTCTTGGTCCCTTACATGAGCAGTTCTTC. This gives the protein CASSLTLGPLHEQFF.

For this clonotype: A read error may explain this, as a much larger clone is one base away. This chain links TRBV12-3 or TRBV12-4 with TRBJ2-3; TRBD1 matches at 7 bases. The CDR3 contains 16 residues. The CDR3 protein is CACSLVMGQSTDTQYF. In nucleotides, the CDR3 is TGTGCCTGCAGTTTAGTTATGGGACAGTCAACAGATACGCAGTATTTT.

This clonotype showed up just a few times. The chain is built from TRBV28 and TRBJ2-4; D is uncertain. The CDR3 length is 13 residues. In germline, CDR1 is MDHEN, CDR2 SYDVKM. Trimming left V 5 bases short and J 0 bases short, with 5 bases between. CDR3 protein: CASSPPAKNIQYF. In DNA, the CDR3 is TGTGCCAGCAGTCCCCCAGCCAAAAACATTCAGTACTTC.

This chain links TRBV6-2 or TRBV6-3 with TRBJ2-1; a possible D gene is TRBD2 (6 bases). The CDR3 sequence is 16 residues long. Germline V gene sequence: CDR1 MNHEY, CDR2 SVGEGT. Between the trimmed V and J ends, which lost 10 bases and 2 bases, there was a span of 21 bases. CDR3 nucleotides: TGTGCCATCAGGATTAGCGGAGCTTCAGCCTACAATGAGCAGTTCTTC. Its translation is CAIRISGASAYNEQFF.

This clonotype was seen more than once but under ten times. The CDR3, as DNA: TGTGCCACCAGCAGGGAACCACAGGGGGACACTGAAGCTTTCTTT. Its translation: CATSREPQGDTEAFF. The chain has TRBV15 and TRBJ1-1, with 8 bases matching TRBD1. J was trimmed by 3 bases and V by 3 bases; bases with no gene match: 6. Germline assignment: CDR1 LNHNV and CDR2 YYDKDF (reference sequence). The CDR3 is 15 residues long.

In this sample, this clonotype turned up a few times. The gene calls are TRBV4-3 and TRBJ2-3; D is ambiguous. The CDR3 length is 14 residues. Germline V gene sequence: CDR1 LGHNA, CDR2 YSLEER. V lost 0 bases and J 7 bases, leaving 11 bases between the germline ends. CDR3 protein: CASSQEARHHTQYF. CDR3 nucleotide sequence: TGCGCCAGCAGCCAAGAAGCACGGCATCATACGCAGTATTTT.

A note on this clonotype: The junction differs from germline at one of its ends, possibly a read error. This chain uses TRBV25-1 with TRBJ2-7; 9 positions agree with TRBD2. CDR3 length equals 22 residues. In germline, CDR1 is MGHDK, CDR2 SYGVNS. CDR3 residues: CASSGDRGRTSAHLVGGYVQYF. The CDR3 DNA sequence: TGTGCCAGCAGTGGGGACCGGGGACGGACTAGCGCGCACCTTGTTGGGGGCTACGTGCAGTACTTC.

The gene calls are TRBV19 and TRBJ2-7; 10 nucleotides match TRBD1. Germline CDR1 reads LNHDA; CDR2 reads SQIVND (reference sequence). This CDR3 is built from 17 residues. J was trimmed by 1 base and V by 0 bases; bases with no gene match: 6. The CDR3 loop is CASSIDRDRGRSYEQYF. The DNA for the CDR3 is TGTGCCAGTAGTATAGATAGGGACAGGGGACGATCCTACGAGCAGTACTTC.

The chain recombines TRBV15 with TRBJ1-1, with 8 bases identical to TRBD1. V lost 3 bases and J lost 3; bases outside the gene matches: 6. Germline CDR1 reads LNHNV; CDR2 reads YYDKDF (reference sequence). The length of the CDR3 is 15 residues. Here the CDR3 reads CATSRVPQGDTEAFF. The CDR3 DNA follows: TGTGCCACCAGCAGGGTACCACAGGGGGACACTGAAGCTTTCTTT.

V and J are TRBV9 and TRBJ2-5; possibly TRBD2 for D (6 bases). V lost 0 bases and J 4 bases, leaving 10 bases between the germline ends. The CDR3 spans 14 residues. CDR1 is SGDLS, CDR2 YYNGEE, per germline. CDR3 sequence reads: CASSVEHGRETQYF. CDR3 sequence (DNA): TGTGCCAGCAGCGTAGAGCACGGGAGAGAGACCCAGTACTTC. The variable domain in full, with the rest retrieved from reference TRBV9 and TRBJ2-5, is DSGVTQTPKHLITATGQRVTLRCSPRSGDLSVYWYQQSLDQGLQFLIQYYNGEERAKGNILERFSAQQFPDLHSELNLSSLELGDSALYFCASSVEHGRETQYFGPGTRLLVL.

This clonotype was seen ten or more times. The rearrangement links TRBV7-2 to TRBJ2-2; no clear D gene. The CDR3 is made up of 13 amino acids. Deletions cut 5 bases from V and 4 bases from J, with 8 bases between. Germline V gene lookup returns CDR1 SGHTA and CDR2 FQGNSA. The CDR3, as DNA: TGTGCCAGCAGCCCTCCGTTCACCGGGGAGCTGTTTTTT. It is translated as CASSPPFTGELFF.

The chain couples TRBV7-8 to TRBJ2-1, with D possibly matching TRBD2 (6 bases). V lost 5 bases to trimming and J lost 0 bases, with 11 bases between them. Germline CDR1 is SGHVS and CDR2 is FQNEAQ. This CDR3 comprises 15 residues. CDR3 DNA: TGTGCCAGCAGCGTACTAGCTATCTCCTACAATGAGCAGTTCTTC. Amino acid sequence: CASSVLAISYNEQFF.

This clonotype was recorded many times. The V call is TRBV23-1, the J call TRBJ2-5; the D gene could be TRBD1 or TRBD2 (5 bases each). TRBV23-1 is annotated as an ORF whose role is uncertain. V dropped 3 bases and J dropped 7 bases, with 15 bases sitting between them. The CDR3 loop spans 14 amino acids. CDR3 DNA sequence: TGCGCCAGCAGTCATAAGGGACCACTGGGGACCCAGTACTTC. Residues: CASSHKGPLGTQYF.

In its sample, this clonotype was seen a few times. DNA for the CDR3: TGTGCCAGTAGTACAGGACAGGTCGTGTCCACAGATACGCAGTATTTT. Protein product: CASSTGQVVSTDTQYF. This rearrangement joins TRBV19 to TRBJ2-3, with 7 nucleotides matching TRBD1. The germline V gene encodes CDR1 LNHDA and CDR2 SQIVND (reference sequence). V shed 4 bases, J shed 2 bases, and the junction held 9 bases outside the gene matches. CDR3 length: 16 residues.

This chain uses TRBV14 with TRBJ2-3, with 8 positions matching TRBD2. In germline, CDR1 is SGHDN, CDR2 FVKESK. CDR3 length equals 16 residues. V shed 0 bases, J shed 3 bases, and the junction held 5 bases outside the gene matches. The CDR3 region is CASSQDWSGSTDTQYF. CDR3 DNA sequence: TGTGCCAGCAGCCAAGATTGGAGCGGGAGTACAGATACGCAGTATTTT.

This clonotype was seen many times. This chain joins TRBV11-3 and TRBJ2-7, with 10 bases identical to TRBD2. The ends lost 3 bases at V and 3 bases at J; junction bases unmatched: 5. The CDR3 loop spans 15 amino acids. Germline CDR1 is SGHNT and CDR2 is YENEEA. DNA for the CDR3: TGTGCCAGCAGCTTCACTAGCGGGGACTTCTACGAGCAGTACTTC. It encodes CASSFTSGDFYEQYF.

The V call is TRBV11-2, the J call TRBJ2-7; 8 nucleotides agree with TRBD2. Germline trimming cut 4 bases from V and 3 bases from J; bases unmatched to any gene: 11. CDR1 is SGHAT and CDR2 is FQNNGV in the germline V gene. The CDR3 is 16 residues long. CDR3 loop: CASSSGGSSGIYEQYF. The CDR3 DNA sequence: TGTGCCAGCAGCTCCGGCGGGAGTAGCGGGATCTACGAGCAGTACTTC.

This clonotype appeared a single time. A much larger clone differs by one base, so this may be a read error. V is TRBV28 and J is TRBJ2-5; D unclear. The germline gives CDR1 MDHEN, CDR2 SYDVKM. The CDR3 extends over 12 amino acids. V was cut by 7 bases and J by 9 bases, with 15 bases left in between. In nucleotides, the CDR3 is TGTGCCAGCACCCCCCTAGGGCGATCCCAGTACTTC. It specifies CASTPLGRSQYF.

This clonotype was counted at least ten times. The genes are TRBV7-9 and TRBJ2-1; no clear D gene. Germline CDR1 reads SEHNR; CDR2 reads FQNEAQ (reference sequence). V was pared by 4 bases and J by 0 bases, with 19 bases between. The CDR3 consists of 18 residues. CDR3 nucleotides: TGTGCCAGCAGCTCGACTCTCGCCCTGTCGAGCTCCTACAATGAGCAGTTCTTC. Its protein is CASSSTLALSSSYNEQFF.

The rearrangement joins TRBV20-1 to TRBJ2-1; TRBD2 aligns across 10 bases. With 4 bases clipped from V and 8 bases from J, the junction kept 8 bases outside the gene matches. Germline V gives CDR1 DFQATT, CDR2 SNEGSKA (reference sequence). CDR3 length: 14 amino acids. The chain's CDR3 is CSATSGGADYEQFF. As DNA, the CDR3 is TGCAGTGCTACCAGCGGGGGGGCTGATTATGAGCAGTTCTTC.

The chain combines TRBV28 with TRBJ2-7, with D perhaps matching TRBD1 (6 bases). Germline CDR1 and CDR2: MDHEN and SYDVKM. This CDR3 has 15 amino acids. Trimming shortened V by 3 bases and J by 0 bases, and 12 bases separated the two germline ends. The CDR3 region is CASSFGEDSSYEQYF. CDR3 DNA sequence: TGTGCCAGCAGTTTCGGTGAGGACAGCTCCTACGAGCAGTACTTC.

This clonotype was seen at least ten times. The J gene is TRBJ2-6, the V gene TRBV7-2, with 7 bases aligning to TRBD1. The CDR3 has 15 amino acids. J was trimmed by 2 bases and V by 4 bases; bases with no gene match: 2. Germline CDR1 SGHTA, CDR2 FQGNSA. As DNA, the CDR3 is TGTGCCAGCAGCTCGGGACAGACTGGGGCCAACGTCCTGACTTTC. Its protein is CASSSGQTGANVLTF.

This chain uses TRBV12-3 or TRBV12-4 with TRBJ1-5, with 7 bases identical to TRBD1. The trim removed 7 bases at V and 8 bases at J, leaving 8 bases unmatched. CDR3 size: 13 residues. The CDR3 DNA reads TGTGCCAGCACCGCAGGGGGTTGGAAGCCCCAGCATTTT. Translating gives CASTAGGWKPQHF.

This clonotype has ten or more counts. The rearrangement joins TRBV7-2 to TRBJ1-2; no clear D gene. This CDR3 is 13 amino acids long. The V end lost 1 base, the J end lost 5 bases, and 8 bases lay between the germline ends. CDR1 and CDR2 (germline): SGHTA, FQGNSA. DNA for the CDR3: TGTGCCAGCAGCTTAGTGTTGGGGTATGGCTACACCTTC. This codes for CASSLVLGYGYTF.

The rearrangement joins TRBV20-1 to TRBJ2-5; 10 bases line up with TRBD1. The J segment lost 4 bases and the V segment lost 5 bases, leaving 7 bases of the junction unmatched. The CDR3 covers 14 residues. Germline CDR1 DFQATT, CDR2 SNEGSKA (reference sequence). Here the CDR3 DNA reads TGCAGTGCTTCCGAGACAGGGGGCTTAGAGACCCAGTACTTC. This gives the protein CSASETGGLETQYF.